Listed below are T cell receptor beta chains from one sample, sequenced in a study of blood T cell repertoires in COVID-19. Data came from immunoSEQ multiplex PCR; TCRdb stores just in-frame clones and leaves some out. The sample carries 85,000 to 130,000 clones, about 90% recorded once. Source material: peripheral blood. These receptors came from a man over 45 with acute or convalescent COVID-19. CDR3s include the opening cysteine and the closing phenylalanine or tryptophan. A D gene is named only where the DNA matches it firmly. Clone size, where shown, is once, few, many, or a class for clones that have expanded.

J,V,length,D,size,CDR3,DNA
TRBJ2-1,TRBV6-1,14,TRBD2,NA,CASSEGLGSDEQFF,TGTGCCAGCAGTGAGGGACTAGGGTCCGATGAGCAGTTCTTC
TRBJ2-7,TRBV7-9,13,NA,NA,CASSLAQGSEQYF,TGTGCCAGCAGCTTAGCGCAGGGTTCCGAGCAGTACTTC
TRBJ2-5,TRBV7-9,15,TRBD2,NA,CASSLAGGSKETQYF,TGTGCCAGCAGCTTAGCGGGGGGGAGTAAGGAGACCCAGTACTTC
TRBJ1-4,TRBV7-6,15,TRBD1,NA,CASSLAGTGDEKLFF,TGTGCCAGCAGCTTGGCCGGGACAGGGGATGAAAAACTGTTTTTT
TRBJ1-6,TRBV2,17,NA,NA,CASSERAASSYNSPLHF,TGTGCCAGCAGTGAGAGGGCAGCGAGCTCCTATAATTCACCCCTCCACTTT
TRBJ2-1,TRBV25-1,16,TRBD2,few,CASSTTGLAGYNEQFF,TGTGCCAGCAGTACTACGGGACTAGCGGGCTACAATGAGCAGTTCTTC
TRBJ1-6,TRBV4-1,17,TRBD1,few,CASSQNKAGGVNSPLHF,TGCGCCAGCAGCCAAAACAAGGCAGGGGGTGTAAATTCACCCCTCCACTTT
TRBJ2-7,TRBV19,16,TRBD1,NA,CASSTGGWPESYEQYF,TGTGCCAGTAGTACAGGGGGTTGGCCCGAATCCTACGAGCAGTACTTC
TRBJ2-1,TRBV5-1,17,TRBD2,NA,CASSLGTSGAGYNEQFF,TGCGCCAGCAGCTTGGGGACTAGCGGGGCCGGTTACAATGAGCAGTTCTTC
TRBJ2-6,TRBV5-1,14,NA,NA,CASSGFSGANVLTF,TGCGCCAGCAGCGGCTTCTCTGGGGCCAACGTCCTGACTTTC
TRBJ2-5,TRBV3-1/TRBV3-2,16,NA,NA,CASSYMGGAGRETQYF,TGTGCCAGCAGCTATATGGGGGGGGCAGGGCGAGAGACCCAGTACTTC
TRBJ2-2,TRBV5-1,15,TRBD1,once,CASSLQGKEAGELFF,TGCGCCAGCAGCTTACAGGGGAAGGAGGCCGGGGAGCTGTTTTTT
TRBJ2-7,TRBV11-2,15,NA,NA,CASSPRRGSYYEQYF,TGTGCCAGCAGCCCTAGGCGGGGAAGCTACTACGAGCAGTACTTC
TRBJ1-4,TRBV25-1,17,TRBD1,NA,CASSELGQGQTNEKLFF,TGTGCCAGCAGTGAATTGGGACAGGGACAGACTAATGAAAAACTGTTTTTT
TRBJ2-5,TRBV5-6,14,NA,NA,CASSLRGEQETQYF,TGTGCCAGCAGCTTGCGGGGTGAACAAGAGACCCAGTACTTC
TRBJ2-1,TRBV5-4,16,TRBD2,NA,CASSPPTSGSYNEQFF,TGTGCCAGCAGCCCACCTACTAGCGGCTCCTACAATGAGCAGTTCTTC
TRBJ2-5,TRBV18,14,TRBD1,NA,CASSDRTGGTSQYF,TGTGCCAGCTCTGATCGGACAGGGGGCACGTCCCAGTACTTC
TRBJ1-5,TRBV18,15,TRBD1,NA,CASSSGTGGLQPQHF,TGTGCCAGCTCCTCAGGGACAGGGGGGTTGCAGCCCCAGCATTTT
TRBJ2-7,TRBV5-1,12,NA,NA,CASSLPGYEQYF,TGCGCCAGCAGCTTACCGGGCTACGAGCAGTACTTC
TRBJ1-1,TRBV9,15,NA,NA,CASSPHRGRNTEAFF,TGTGCCAGCAGCCCCCATCGGGGGAGGAACACTGAAGCTTTCTTT
TRBJ2-3,TRBV5-5,16,NA,NA,CASSLVGGGGTDTQYF,TGTGCCAGCAGCTTGGTAGGCGGGGGCGGTACAGATACGCAGTATTTT
TRBJ2-2,TRBV27,18,TRBD2,NA,CASSLTGLAGGNTGELFF,TGTGCCAGCAGTTTAACTGGGCTAGCGGGAGGGAACACCGGGGAGCTGTTTTTT
TRBJ2-1,TRBV24-1,16,TRBD2,NA,CATSDFPGGPNNEQFF,TGTGCCACCAGTGATTTTCCGGGAGGGCCTAACAATGAGCAGTTCTTC
TRBJ1-1,TRBV2,12,NA,NA,CASSAFAVEAFF,TGTGCCAGCAGCGCTTTCGCGGTTGAAGCTTTCTTT
TRBJ2-7,TRBV7-2,15,TRBD2,few,CASSLSGGQSYEQYF,TGTGCCAGCAGCTTATCGGGGGGTCAATCCTACGAGCAGTACTTC
TRBJ2-5,TRBV5-6,15,TRBD2,few,CASSQPGLLGKTQYF,TGTGCCAGCAGCCAACCGGGACTATTAGGGAAGACCCAGTACTTC
TRBJ2-7,TRBV4-2,13,NA,NA,CASRDGSSYEQYF,TGTGCCAGCAGGGACGGGAGCTCCTACGAGCAGTACTTC
TRBJ2-1,TRBV24-1,16,NA,NA,CATSDGRAGHYNEQFF,TGTGCCACCAGTGATGGTCGCGCGGGGCACTACAATGAGCAGTTCTTC
TRBJ2-5,TRBV30,12,NA,NA,CAWSATEETQYF,TGTGCCTGGAGTGCTACAGAAGAGACCCAGTACTTC
TRBJ2-2,TRBV19,14,NA,NA,CASSIAQGTGELFF,TGTGCCAGTAGTATAGCTCAGGGGACCGGGGAGCTGTTTTTT
TRBJ2-1,TRBV30,15,TRBD2,NA,CAWSPQQRELNEQFF,TGTGCCTGGAGTCCCCAACAGCGGGAGTTGAATGAGCAGTTCTTC
TRBJ2-7,TRBV2,15,TRBD2,NA,CASKGLAGSSYEQYF,TGTGCCAGCAAAGGACTAGCGGGAAGCTCCTACGAGCAGTACTTC
TRBJ1-5,TRBV7-9,14,NA,NA,CASSSVGGNQPQHF,TGTGCCAGCAGCTCCGTGGGAGGCAATCAGCCCCAGCATTTT
TRBJ2-5,TRBV7-2,19,TRBD2,NA,CASSLVGLAGVGEQETQYF,TGTGCCAGCAGCTTAGTTGGACTAGCGGGAGTAGGTGAGCAAGAGACCCAGTACTTC
TRBJ2-3,TRBV19,15,NA,once,CASTPPDRDADTQYF,TGTGCCAGTACCCCCCCGGACAGAGACGCAGATACGCAGTATTTT
TRBJ2-5,TRBV28,13,TRBD2,NA,CASSLSGSETQYF,TGTGCCAGCAGTCTTAGCGGGAGTGAGACCCAGTACTTC
TRBJ1-6,TRBV7-6,15,NA,NA,CASSLVANFNSPLHF,TGTGCCAGCAGCTTAGTGGCCAATTTTAATTCACCCCTCCACTTT
TRBJ1-3,TRBV24-1,15,NA,NA,CATSDSGSHGNTIYF,TGTGCCACCAGTGATTCGGGGTCTCACGGAAACACCATATATTTT
TRBJ2-2,TRBV30,13,NA,NA,CAWAPRVTGELFF,TGTGCCTGGGCCCCCCGGGTCACCGGGGAGCTGTTTTTT
TRBJ2-7,TRBV7-2,14,TRBD2,NA,CASSASGRAHEQYF,TGTGCCAGCAGCGCCAGCGGGAGGGCCCACGAGCAGTACTTC
TRBJ1-1,TRBV6-5,15,NA,NA,CASSYATGGNTEAFF,TGTGCCAGCAGTTACGCGACGGGTGGGAACACTGAAGCTTTCTTT
TRBJ2-7,TRBV6-5,12,TRBD2,few,CASSSTAGGGHF,TGTGCCAGCAGTTCCACCGCGGGGGGCGGACACTTC
TRBJ2-1,TRBV16,14,TRBD2,few,CASSIRGTRDEQFF,TGTGCCAGCAGCATCCGGGGGACTAGGGATGAGCAGTTCTTC
TRBJ2-7,TRBV28,14,TRBD2,NA,CASSSTGGTYEQYF,TGTGCCAGCAGTTCCACGGGAGGGACCTACGAGCAGTACTTC